These T cell receptor beta chains were read from a single sample in a study of blood T cell repertoires in COVID-19. The assay was immunoSEQ multiplex PCR, and TCRdb's table has in-frame clones only and misses some. The sample holds about 180,000 clones; about nine tenths are singletons and the top ten take 1.5% to 2%. Sequencing was carried out using peripheral blood. The receptors here all came from a man between 18 and 29 years old who had recovered from COVID-19. The CDR3 runs from the conserved cysteine through the conserved F or W. Each record gives: CDR3 DNA, CDR3 protein, D gene, clone size, V gene, J gene. D genes are given only for firm matches. Some rows have no size entry. The others give once, few or many, or a class for an expanded clone.

CDR3nt: TGTGCCAGCAGCCCTTGGACTAGCGGGACCTACAATGAGCAGTTCTTC
CDR3aa: CASSPWTSGTYNEQFF
d_gene: TRBD2
abundance: NA
v_gene: TRBV9
j_gene: TRBJ2-1

CDR3nt: TGTGCCAGCAGCTTAGGGGCCCCGGGACAGGGAAACGGTGAGCAGTACTTC
CDR3aa: CASSLGAPGQGNGEQYF
d_gene: TRBD1
abundance: NA
v_gene: TRBV7-2
j_gene: TRBJ2-7

CDR3nt: TGTGCCAACCGGACAGCCCATAGCTGGCAGCCCCAGCATTTT
CDR3aa: CANRTAHSWQPQHF
d_gene: NA
abundance: NA
v_gene: TRBV6-6
j_gene: TRBJ1-5

CDR3nt: TGTGCCAGCAGCATATCCACAAGCGGGAGTGGGCCAGATACGCAGTATTTT
CDR3aa: CASSISTSGSGPDTQYF
d_gene: TRBD2
abundance: NA
v_gene: TRBV4-2
j_gene: TRBJ2-3

CDR3nt: TGTGCCACAAGACAGGGCTTGGGTCAGCCCCAGCATTTT
CDR3aa: CATRQGLGQPQHF
d_gene: TRBD1
abundance: once
v_gene: TRBV28
j_gene: TRBJ1-5

CDR3nt: TGCAGTGGCCCCTGGGAGTTCGAGCAGTACTTC
CDR3aa: CSGPWEFEQYF
d_gene: NA
abundance: NA
v_gene: TRBV20-1
j_gene: TRBJ2-7

CDR3nt: TGTGCCAGCAGCTCTAGCGGGAGGGCCGGGCAAGAGACCCAGTACTTC
CDR3aa: CASSSSGRAGQETQYF
d_gene: TRBD2
abundance: NA
v_gene: TRBV28
j_gene: TRBJ2-5

CDR3nt: TGTGCCAGCAGCTCACAGGGGGCCGGGGATAACTATGGCTACACCTTC
CDR3aa: CASSSQGAGDNYGYTF
d_gene: TRBD1
abundance: NA
v_gene: TRBV7-2
j_gene: TRBJ1-2

CDR3nt: TGTGCCAGCAGCTTTAGCGGGAGAGGATACAATGAGCAGTTCTTC
CDR3aa: CASSFSGRGYNEQFF
d_gene: TRBD2
abundance: NA
v_gene: TRBV5-4
j_gene: TRBJ2-1

CDR3nt: TGCAGCGTGGGAGGACTAGCGGGCCCCTACGAGCAGTACTTC
CDR3aa: CSVGGLAGPYEQYF
d_gene: TRBD2
abundance: NA
v_gene: TRBV29-1
j_gene: TRBJ2-7

CDR3nt: TGTGCCAGCAGTTTCCCGGGGGGTGGGATAAACTATGGCTACACCTTC
CDR3aa: CASSFPGGGINYGYTF
d_gene: NA
abundance: NA
v_gene: TRBV28
j_gene: TRBJ1-2

CDR3nt: TGTGCCAGTAGTATAGAGGGCAGGAATGGAAACACCATATATTTT
CDR3aa: CASSIEGRNGNTIYF
d_gene: NA
abundance: NA
v_gene: TRBV19
j_gene: TRBJ1-3

CDR3nt: TGTGCCAGCAGACCTCTAGCGGGAGTTTACAATGAGCAGTTCTTC
CDR3aa: CASRPLAGVYNEQFF
d_gene: TRBD2
abundance: NA
v_gene: TRBV6-2/TRBV6-3
j_gene: TRBJ2-1

CDR3nt: TGTGCCAGTAGTACCCGGACCGGGGAGCTGTTTTTT
CDR3aa: CASSTRTGELFF
d_gene: NA
abundance: NA
v_gene: TRBV19
j_gene: TRBJ2-2

CDR3nt: TGCGCCAGCAGCCAAGATCCTAGGGATACGCAGTATTTT
CDR3aa: CASSQDPRDTQYF
d_gene: NA
abundance: NA
v_gene: TRBV4-1
j_gene: TRBJ2-3

CDR3nt: TGTGCCAGCTCCGGGAGGGGGGCCGGGACGGGATCCCTCCACTTT
CDR3aa: CASSGRGAGTGSLHF
d_gene: NA
abundance: NA
v_gene: TRBV28
j_gene: TRBJ1-6

CDR3nt: TGTGCCAGCAGCCAAGATCGGGACAGGGGCCCCTATAATTCACCCCTCCACTTT
CDR3aa: CASSQDRDRGPYNSPLHF
d_gene: TRBD1
abundance: NA
v_gene: TRBV3-1/TRBV3-2
j_gene: TRBJ1-6

CDR3nt: TGTGCCAGCAGCCTAATAGCGGGGGCATACAATGAGCAGTTCTTC
CDR3aa: CASSLIAGAYNEQFF
d_gene: TRBD2
abundance: NA
v_gene: TRBV14
j_gene: TRBJ2-1

CDR3nt: TGTGCCAGCAGTTACTCGACAGCCTCGTGGGGCTACACCTTC
CDR3aa: CASSYSTASWGYTF
d_gene: NA
abundance: once
v_gene: TRBV6-5
j_gene: TRBJ1-2

CDR3nt: TGTGCCAGCAGTCCCGCGGGGGGTTATGGCTACACCTTC
CDR3aa: CASSPAGGYGYTF
d_gene: NA
abundance: NA
v_gene: TRBV12-3/TRBV12-4
j_gene: TRBJ1-2

CDR3nt: TGTGCCAGCAGTTACTCAGATCGCAGAAACGAGCAGTACTTC
CDR3aa: CASSYSDRRNEQYF
d_gene: NA
abundance: NA
v_gene: TRBV6-5
j_gene: TRBJ2-7

CDR3nt: TGTGCCAGCAGGAGGACAGTAGAGGAGACCCAGTACTTC
CDR3aa: CASRRTVEETQYF
d_gene: NA
abundance: NA
v_gene: TRBV12-3/TRBV12-4
j_gene: TRBJ2-5

CDR3nt: TGCGCCAGCAGCCAAGTTCTAGCGGGAGTATACAATGAGCAGTTCTTC
CDR3aa: CASSQVLAGVYNEQFF
d_gene: TRBD2
abundance: NA
v_gene: TRBV4-1
j_gene: TRBJ2-1

CDR3nt: TGTGCCAGCAGTAGCGGAAGTGCTAACGAGCAGTACTTC
CDR3aa: CASSSGSANEQYF
d_gene: NA
abundance: NA
v_gene: TRBV6-5
j_gene: TRBJ2-7

CDR3nt: TGTGCCAGCAGTTACGGTCGGACAGGGGCAGATACGCAGTATTTT
CDR3aa: CASSYGRTGADTQYF
d_gene: TRBD1
abundance: once
v_gene: TRBV6-5
j_gene: TRBJ2-3

CDR3nt: TGTGCCAGCAGTGACATCGACAGGGGCCCTGAGCAGTTCTTC
CDR3aa: CASSDIDRGPEQFF
d_gene: TRBD1
abundance: NA
v_gene: TRBV6-1
j_gene: TRBJ2-1

CDR3nt: TGTGCCAGCAGGGGACACAGGGGGTCAAACCCACTGAACACTGAAGCTTTCTTT
CDR3aa: CASRGHRGSNPLNTEAFF
d_gene: TRBD1
abundance: NA
v_gene: TRBV28
j_gene: TRBJ1-1

CDR3nt: TGTGCCTGGAACGTAGGGAGCTCCTACAATGAGCAGTTCTTC
CDR3aa: CAWNVGSSYNEQFF
d_gene: NA
abundance: NA
v_gene: TRBV30
j_gene: TRBJ2-1

CDR3nt: TGCGCCAGCAGTGAAGGGACTAGCGGGAGGTTCCGGATCACAGATACGCAGTATTTT
CDR3aa: CASSEGTSGRFRITDTQYF
d_gene: TRBD2
abundance: NA
v_gene: TRBV10-1
j_gene: TRBJ2-3